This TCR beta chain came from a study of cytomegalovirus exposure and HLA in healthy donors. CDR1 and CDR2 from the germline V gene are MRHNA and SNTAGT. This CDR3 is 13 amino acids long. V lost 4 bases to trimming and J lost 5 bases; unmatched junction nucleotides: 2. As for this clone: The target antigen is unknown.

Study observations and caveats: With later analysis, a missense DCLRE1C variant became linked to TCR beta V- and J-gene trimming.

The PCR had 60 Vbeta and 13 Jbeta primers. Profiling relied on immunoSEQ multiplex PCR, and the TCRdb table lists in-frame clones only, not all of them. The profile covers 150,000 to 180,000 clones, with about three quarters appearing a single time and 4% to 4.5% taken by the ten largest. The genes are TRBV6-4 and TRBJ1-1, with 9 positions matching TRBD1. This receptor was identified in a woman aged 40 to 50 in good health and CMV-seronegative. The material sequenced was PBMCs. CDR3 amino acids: CASSGTGATEAFF. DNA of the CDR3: TGTGCCAGCAGTGGGACAGGGGCAACTGAAGCTTTCTTT.